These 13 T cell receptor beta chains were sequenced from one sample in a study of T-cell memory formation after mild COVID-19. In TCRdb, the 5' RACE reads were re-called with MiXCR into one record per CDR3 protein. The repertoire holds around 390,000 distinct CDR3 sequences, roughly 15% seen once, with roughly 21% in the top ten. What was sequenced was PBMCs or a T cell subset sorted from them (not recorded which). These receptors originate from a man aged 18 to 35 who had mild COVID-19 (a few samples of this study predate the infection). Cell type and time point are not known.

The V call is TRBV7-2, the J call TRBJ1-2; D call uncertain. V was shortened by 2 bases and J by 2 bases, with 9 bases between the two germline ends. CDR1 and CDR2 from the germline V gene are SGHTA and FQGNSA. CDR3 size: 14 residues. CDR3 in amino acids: CASSLIATNYGYTF. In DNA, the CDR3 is TGTGCCAGCAGCTTAATCGCCACGAACTATGGCTACACCTTC.

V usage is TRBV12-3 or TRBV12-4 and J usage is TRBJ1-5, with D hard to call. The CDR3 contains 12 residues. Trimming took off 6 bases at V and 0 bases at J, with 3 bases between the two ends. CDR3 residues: CASRISNQPQHF. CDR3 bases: TGTGCCAGCAGGATTAGCAATCAGCCCCAGCATTTT.

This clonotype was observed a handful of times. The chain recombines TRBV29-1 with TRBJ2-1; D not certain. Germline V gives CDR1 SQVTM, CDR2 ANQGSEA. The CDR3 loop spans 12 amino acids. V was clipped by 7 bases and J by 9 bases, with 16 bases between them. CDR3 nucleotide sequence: TGCAGCGCTGAGCTAGGGATGGGTGAGCAGTTCTTC. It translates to CSAELGMGEQFF.

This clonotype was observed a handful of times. The DNA of the CDR3 is TGTGCCAGCAGTCAAGGAGTGGGGAGCGCCTACGAGCAGTACTTC. As protein: CASSQGVGSAYEQYF. This chain connects TRBV7-8 to TRBJ2-7; TRBD2 is a possible D gene (5 bases). This CDR3 spans 15 amino acids. Looked up from germline, CDR1 is SGHVS and CDR2 is FQNEAQ. The ends were cut back, 6 bases at V and 2 bases at J, with 17 bases in the middle.

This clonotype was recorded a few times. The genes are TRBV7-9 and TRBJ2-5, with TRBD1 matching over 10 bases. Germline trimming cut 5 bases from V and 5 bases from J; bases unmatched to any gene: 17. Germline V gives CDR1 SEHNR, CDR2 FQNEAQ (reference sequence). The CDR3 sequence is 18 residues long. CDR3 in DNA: TGTGCCAGCAGCCCCGCGAGGGGACAGGGGTTTATGTGGGAGACCCAGTACTTC. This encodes CASSPARGQGFMWETQYF.

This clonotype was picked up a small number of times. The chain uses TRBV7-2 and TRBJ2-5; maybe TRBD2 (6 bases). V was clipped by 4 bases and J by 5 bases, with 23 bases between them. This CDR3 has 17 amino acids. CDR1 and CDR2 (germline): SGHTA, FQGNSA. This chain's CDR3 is CASSSPPGAPSYETQYF. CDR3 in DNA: TGTGCCAGCAGCTCCCCGCCGGGAGCTCCTTCTTATGAGACCCAGTACTTC. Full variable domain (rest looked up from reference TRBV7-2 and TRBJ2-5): GAGVSQSPSNKVTEKGKDVELRCDPISGHTALYWYRQSLGQGLEFLIYFQGNSAPDKSGLPSDRFSAERTGGSVSTLTIQRTQQEDSAVYLCASSSPPGAPSYETQYFGPGTRLLVL.

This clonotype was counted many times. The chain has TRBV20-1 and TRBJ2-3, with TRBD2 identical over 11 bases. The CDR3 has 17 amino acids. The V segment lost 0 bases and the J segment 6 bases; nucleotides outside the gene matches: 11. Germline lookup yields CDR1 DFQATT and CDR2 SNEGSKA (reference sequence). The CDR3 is CSARDPGSGGAADTQYF. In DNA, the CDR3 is TGCAGTGCTAGAGATCCGGGTAGCGGGGGGGCCGCGGATACGCAGTATTTT.

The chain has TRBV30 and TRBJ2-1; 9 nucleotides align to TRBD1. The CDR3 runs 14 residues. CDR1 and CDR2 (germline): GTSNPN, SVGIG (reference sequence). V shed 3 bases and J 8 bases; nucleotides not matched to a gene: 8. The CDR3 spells CAWRPGQGGDEQFF. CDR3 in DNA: TGTGCCTGGAGACCGGGACAGGGAGGCGATGAGCAGTTCTTC. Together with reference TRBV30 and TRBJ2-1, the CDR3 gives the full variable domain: SQTIHQWPATLVQPVGSPLSLECTVEGTSNPNLYWYRQAAGRGLQLLFYSVGIGQISSEVPQNLSASRPQDRQFILSSKKLLLSDSGFYLCAWRPGQGGDEQFFGPGTRLTVL.

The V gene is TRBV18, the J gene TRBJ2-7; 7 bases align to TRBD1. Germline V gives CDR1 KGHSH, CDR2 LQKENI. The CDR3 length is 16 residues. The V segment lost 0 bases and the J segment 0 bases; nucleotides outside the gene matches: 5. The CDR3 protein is CASSPPSQGSSYEQYF. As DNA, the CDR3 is TGTGCCAGCTCACCACCGTCACAGGGGAGCTCCTACGAGCAGTACTTC. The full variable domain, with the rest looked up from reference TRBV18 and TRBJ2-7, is NAGVMQNPRHLVRRRGQEARLRCSPMKGHSHVYWYRQLPEEGLKFMVYLQKENIIDESGMPKERFSAEFPKEGPSILRIQQVVRGDSAAYFCASSPPSQGSSYEQYFGPGTRLTVT.

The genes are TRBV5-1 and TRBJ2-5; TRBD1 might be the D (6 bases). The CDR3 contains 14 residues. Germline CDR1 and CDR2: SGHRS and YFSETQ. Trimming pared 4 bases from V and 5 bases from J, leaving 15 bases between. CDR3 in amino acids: CASSPGQNGETQYF. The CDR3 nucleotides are TGCGCCAGCAGCCCGGGACAAAACGGGGAGACCCAGTACTTC.

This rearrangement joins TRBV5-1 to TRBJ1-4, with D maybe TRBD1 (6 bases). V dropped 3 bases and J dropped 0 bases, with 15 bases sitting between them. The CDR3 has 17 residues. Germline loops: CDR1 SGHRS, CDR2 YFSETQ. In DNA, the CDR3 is TGCGCCAGCAGCTGGTCCGAGGGGGGAGCAACTAATGAAAAACTGTTTTTT. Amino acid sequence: CASSWSEGGATNEKLFF. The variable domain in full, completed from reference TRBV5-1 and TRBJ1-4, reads KAGVTQTPRYLIKTRGQQVTLSCSPISGHRSVSWYQQTPGQGLQFLFEYFSETQRNKGNFPGRFSGRQFSNSRSEMNVSTLELGDSALYLCASSWSEGGATNEKLFFGSGTQLSVL.

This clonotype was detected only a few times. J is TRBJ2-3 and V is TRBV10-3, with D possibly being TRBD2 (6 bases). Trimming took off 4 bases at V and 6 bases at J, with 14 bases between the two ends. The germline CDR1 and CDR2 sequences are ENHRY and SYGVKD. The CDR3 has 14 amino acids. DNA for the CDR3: TGTGCCATCAGTGCCGGGGGACGGGAGGATACGCAGTATTTT. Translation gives CAISAGGREDTQYF.

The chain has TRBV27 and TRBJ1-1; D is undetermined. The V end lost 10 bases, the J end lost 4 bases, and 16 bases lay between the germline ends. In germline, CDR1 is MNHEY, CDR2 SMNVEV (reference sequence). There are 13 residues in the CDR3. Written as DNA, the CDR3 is TGTGCCACCCGATGGCGTGGAGGCACTGAAGCTTTCTTT. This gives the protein CATRWRGGTEAFF.